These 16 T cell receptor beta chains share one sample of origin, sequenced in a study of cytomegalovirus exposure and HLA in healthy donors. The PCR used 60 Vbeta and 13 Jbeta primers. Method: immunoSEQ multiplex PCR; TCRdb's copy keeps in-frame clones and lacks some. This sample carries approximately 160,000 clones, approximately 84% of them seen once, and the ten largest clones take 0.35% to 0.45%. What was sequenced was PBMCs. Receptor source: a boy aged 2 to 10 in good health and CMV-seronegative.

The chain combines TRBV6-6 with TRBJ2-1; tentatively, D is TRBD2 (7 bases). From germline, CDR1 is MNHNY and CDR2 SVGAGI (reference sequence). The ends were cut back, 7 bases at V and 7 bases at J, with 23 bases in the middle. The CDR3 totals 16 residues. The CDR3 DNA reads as TGTGCCAGCACGCTACGGGGCGGGAGAGGGGGAAATGAGCAGTTCTTC. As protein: CASTLRGGRGGNEQFF.

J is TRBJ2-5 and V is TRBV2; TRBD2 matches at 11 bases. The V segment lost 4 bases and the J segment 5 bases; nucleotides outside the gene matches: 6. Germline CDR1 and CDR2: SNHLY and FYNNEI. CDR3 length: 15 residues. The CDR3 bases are TGTGCCAGCAGTGGGGGGACTAGCGGAGGGGAGACCCAGTACTTC. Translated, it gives CASSGGTSGGETQYF.

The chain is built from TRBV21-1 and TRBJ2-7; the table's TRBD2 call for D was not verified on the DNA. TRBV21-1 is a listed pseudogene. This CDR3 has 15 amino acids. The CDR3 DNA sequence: TGTGCCAGCAGCAAAAATGAGGCCAGCCCCTACGAGCAGTACTTC. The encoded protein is CASSKNEASPYEQYF.

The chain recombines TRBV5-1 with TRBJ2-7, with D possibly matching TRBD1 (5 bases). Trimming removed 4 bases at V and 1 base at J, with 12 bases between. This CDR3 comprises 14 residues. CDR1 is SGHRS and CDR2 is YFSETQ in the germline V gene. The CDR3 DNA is TGCGCCAGCAGCGATTTCTCAGGGTCCTACGAGCAGTACTTC. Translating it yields CASSDFSGSYEQYF.

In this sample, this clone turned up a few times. CDR3 residues: CSVGRQGNYAEAFF. In DNA form, the CDR3 reads TGCAGCGTTGGACGACAAGGTAATTATGCTGAAGCTTTCTTT. V is TRBV29-1 and J is TRBJ1-1; no clear D gene. Trimming took 4 bases from V and 6 from J, leaving 18 bases between them. The CDR3 contains 14 residues. Germline-derived CDR1 and CDR2 are SQVTM and ANQGSEA. Full variable domain (outside the CDR3, taken from reference TRBV29-1 and TRBJ1-1): SAVISQKPSRDICQRGTSLTIQCQVDSQVTMMFWYRQQPGQSLTLIATANQGSEATYESGFVIDKFPISRPNLTFSTLTVSNMSPEDSSIYLCSVGRQGNYAEAFFGQGTRLTVV.

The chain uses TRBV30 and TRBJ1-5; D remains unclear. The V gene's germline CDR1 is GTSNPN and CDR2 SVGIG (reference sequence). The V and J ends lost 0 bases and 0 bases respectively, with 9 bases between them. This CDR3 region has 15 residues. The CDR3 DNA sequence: TGTGCCTGGAGTGTTTCGGGGTATAGCAATCAGCCCCAGCATTTT. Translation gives CAWSVSGYSNQPQHF.

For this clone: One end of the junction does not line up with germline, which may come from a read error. Here the CDR3 reads CASSLAGRGGGSHQGETQYF. The DNA for the CDR3 is TGTGCTAGCAGCTTAGCCGGAAGGGGAGGCGGGTCGCATCAAGGAGAGACCCAGTACTTC. The chain employs TRBV7-7 and TRBJ2-5, with D possibly being TRBD2 (6 bases). The CDR3 runs 20 residues. The germline CDR1 and CDR2 sequences are SSHAT and FNYEAQ (reference sequence). Looking up the rest from reference TRBV7-7 and TRBJ2-5 gives the full variable domain: GAGVSQSPRYKVTKRGQDVTLRCDPISSHATLYWYQQALGQGPEFLTYFNYEAQPDKSGLPSDRFSAERPEGSISTLTIQRTEQRDSAMYRCASSLAGRGGGSHQGETQYFGPGTRLLVL.

CDR3 sequence (DNA): TGTGCCAGCAGCGACAGGGCCACTAGCACAGATACGCAGTATTTT. This codes for CASSDRATSTDTQYF. The rearrangement joins TRBV27 to TRBJ2-3; 7 bases fit TRBD1. V lost 6 bases, J lost 0 bases, and 6 bases stayed unmatched. CDR1 and CDR2 (germline): MNHEY, SMNVEV (reference sequence). The CDR3 consists of 15 residues.

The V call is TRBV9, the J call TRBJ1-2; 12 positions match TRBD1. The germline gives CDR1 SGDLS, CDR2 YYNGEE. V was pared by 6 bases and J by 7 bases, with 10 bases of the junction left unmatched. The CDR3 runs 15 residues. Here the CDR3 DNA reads TGTGCCAGCAAGGGGGGACAGGGGGCAAGTGGTGGCTACACCTTC. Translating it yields CASKGGQGASGGYTF.

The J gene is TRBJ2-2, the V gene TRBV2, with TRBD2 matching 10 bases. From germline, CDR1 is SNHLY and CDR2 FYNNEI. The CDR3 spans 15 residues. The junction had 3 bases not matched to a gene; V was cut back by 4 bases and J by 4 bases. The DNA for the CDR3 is TGTGCCAGCAGTGTCAGGACTAGCGGCACCGGGGAGCTGTTTTTT. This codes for CASSVRTSGTGELFF.

The CDR3 nucleotides read TGTGCCAGCAGCTTTCCCGGGACAGGGTTTGGCTACACCTTC. Translating it yields CASSFPGTGFGYTF. This chain uses TRBV7-2 with TRBJ1-2, with 9 bases matching TRBD1. Germline V CDR1 and CDR2: SGHTA, FQGNSA. The trim removed 3 bases at V and 7 bases at J, leaving 6 bases unmatched. This CDR3 comprises 14 residues.

The CDR3 loop is CASSHQVSRGGNEKLFF. The CDR3 nucleotides are TGCGCCAGCAGCCATCAGGTCTCGCGGGGGGGGAATGAAAAACTGTTTTTT. The rearrangement joins TRBV4-1 to TRBJ1-4; maybe TRBD1 (5 bases). The CDR3 is 17 residues long. Germline CDR1 and CDR2: MGHRA and YSYEKL. Trimming left V 3 bases short and J 5 bases short, with 19 bases between.

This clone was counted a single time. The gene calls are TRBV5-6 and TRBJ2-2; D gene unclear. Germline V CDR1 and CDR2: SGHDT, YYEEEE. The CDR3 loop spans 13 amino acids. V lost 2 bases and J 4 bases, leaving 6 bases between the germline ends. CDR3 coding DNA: TGTGCCAGCAGCTTTGCGTTCACCGGGGAGCTGTTTTTT. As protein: CASSFAFTGELFF.

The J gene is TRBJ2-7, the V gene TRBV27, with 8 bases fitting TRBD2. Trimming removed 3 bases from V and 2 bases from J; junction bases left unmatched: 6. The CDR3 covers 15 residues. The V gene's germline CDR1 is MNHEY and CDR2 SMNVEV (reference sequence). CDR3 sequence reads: CASSFSAGGTYEQYF. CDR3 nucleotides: TGTGCCAGCAGTTTTTCTGCGGGAGGCACCTACGAGCAGTACTTC.

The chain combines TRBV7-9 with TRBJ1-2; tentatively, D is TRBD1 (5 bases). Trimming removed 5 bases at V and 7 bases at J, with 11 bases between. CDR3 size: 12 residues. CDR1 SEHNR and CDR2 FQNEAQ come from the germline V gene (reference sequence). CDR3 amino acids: CASSPDRFGYTF. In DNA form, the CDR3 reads TGTGCCAGCAGCCCCGACAGATTTGGCTACACCTTC.

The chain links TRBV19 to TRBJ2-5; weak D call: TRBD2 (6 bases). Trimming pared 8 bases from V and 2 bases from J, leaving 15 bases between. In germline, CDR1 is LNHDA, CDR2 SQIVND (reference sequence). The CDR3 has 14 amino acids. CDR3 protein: CASGPMGRQETQYF. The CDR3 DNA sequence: TGTGCCAGTGGTCCTATGGGGAGGCAAGAGACCCAGTACTTC.